This T cell receptor (beta chain) was recorded in a study of blood T cell repertoires in COVID-19 (dated by TCRdb to the early 2020s). Background on the whole study: Samples covering the acute and convalescent phases of COVID-19 were provided by collaborators in the United States, Italy and Spain. The material from the prospective study consisted of cDNA or gDNA derived from T cells, B-cell-depleted T cells, or PBMCs. The dataset comprised deeply sampled blood TCRbeta repertoires from subjects exposed to, actively infected with, or recovered from COVID-19. A freely available public database, intended as a resource for researchers studying the immune response to SARS-CoV-2, is where the repertoires were released. The samples were drawn from two sources: the first 160 participants of the ongoing ImmuneRACE study, and over 1,000 subjects contributed by 6 global collaborators. Nearly every sample came with metadata listing a de-identified subject ID, COVID-19 status, age in years and sex. HLA class I and class II types, where available, came from metadata supplied by the sample provider rather than from assay-based typing.

Each collaborating institution followed its own protocols to collect whole blood in K2EDTA tubes. For TCRbeta analysis, collaborator samples were shipped as frozen whole blood, as isolated PBMCs, or as DNA extracted from either sample type. The investigation overall reported the following: Clinical and demographic metadata were provided uncurated, with the amount varying by source and participant.

V and J are trimmed by 6 bases and 6 bases, and the gene matches miss 2 bases of the junction. Via the germline V gene, CDR1 is KGHDR and CDR2 SFDVKD. The CDR3 holds 14 amino acids from the cysteine to the phenylalanine. The kept DNA is CDR3 alone, 42 bases in frame from the first base. A word on this clone: Its antigen has not been determined. Within one base of it there is no much larger clone, and no base qualities were kept.

TCRbeta CDR3 regions were amplified from genomic DNA by means of the immunoSEQ Assay, a bias-controlled multiplex PCR. The authors' pipeline ran thus. The number of nucleated cells in each sample was estimated from the amplification of reference gene primers within the assay. To quantify the absolute abundance of each unique TCRbeta CDR3 rearrangement, sequence reads were collapsed and filtered. For each sample, productive Simpson clonality was calculated by taking the square root of Simpson's diversity index across productive rearrangements. TCRdb stores this immuneACCESS table with in-frame sequences only. Part of the clones is absent; in the studies checked, under half of the shortfall reflects unresolved V genes, and no reason is known for the rest. D and trimming come from the DNA, and the V and J calls and clone size come from that table. This sample has over 100,000 clones in its table, and 90% to 95% of those were observed once. The ten largest clonotypes hold around 5.8% of the sample.

This sequence uses TRBV24-1 and TRBJ2-1; TRBD2 matches 12 bases in the middle. Input material: peripheral blood. This TCR was sampled from a human donor in a cohort sampled during active COVID-19. The CDR3 sequence is CATSSSGGANEQFF. The nucleotide sequence reads TGTGCCACCAGTTCTAGCGGGGGGGCCAATGAGCAGTTCTTC.